The clone carrying this TCR beta chain was observed a few times. Antigen unknown. The sample originates from a study of cytomegalovirus exposure and HLA in healthy donors. Overall study context: Within an early data release were 85 million or so unique TCRs drawn from HLA-typed donors. Study observations and caveats: While the bulk of TCR sequences proved rare, some public TCRs turned up in many donors.

PCR was performed using 60 Vbeta and 13 Jbeta primers. Repertoires were generated with immunoSEQ multiplex PCR, while TCRdb's copy carries only in-frame clones and drops some. Of 170,000 or so clones listed, 60% to 80% were seen once; the top ten hold more than 2%. There are 13 residues in the CDR3. With 5 bases clipped from V and 7 bases from J, the junction kept 4 bases outside the gene matches. Germline CDR1 is SGHAT and CDR2 is FQNNGV. The specimen was PBMCs. This sequence was found in a man aged 55-75 years in good health and CMV-seronegative. The chain couples TRBV11-2 to TRBJ2-2; 7 bases fit TRBD1. CDR3 nucleotide sequence: TGTGCCAGCAGCATACAGGGGATCGGGGAGCTGTTTTTT. Protein sequence: CASSIQGIGELFF.